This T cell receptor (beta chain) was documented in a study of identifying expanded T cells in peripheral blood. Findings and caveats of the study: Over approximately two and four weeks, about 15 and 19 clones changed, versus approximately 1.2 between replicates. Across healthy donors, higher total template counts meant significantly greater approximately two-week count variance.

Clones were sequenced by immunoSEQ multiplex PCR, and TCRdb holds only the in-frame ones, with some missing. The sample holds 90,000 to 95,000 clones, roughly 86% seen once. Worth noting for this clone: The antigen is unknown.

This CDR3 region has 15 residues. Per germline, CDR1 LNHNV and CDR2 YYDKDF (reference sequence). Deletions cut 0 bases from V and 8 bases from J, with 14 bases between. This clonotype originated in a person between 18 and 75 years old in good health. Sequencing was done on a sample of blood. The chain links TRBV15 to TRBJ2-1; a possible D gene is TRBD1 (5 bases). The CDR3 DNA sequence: TGTGCCACCAGCAGAGAGGGCAGGCCCAGGGATGAGCAGTTCTTC. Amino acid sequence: CATSREGRPRDEQFF.